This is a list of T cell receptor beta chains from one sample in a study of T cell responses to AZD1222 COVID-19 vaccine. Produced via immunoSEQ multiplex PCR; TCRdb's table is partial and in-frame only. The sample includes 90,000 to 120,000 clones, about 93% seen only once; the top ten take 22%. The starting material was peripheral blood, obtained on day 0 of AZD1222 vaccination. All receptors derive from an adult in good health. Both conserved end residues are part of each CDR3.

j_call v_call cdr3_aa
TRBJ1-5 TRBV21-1 CASRHTGAVNQPQHF
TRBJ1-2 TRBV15 CATSRSRDRDGYTF
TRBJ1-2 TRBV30 CAWSVQDYGYTF
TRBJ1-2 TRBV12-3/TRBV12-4 CASSLSEIYGYTF
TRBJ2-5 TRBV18 CASSSGLAGRETQYF
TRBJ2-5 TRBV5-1 CASSVGADRGGETQYF
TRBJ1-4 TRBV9 CASGGHPNEKLFF
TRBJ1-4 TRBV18 CASSKRGTGVEQNEKLFF
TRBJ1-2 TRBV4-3 CASSQLTGVSSYTF
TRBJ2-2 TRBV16 CASSPTSGAGELFF
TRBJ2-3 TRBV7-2 CASSLAPSGSTDTQYF
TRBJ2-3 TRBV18 CASSPVDTQYF
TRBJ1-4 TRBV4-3 CASSQETIRAAFSEKLFF
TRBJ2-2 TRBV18 CASSPREGGELFF
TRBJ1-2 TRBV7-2 CASRSGMETGYTF
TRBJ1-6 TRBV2 CASRTGGDSPLHF
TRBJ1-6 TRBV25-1 CASSPATIYNSPLHF
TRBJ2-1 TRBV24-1 CATSSLDGGDEQFF
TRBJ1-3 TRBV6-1 CASSEGIGNTIYF
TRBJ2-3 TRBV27 CASSSLAGVSTDTQYF
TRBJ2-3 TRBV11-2 CASSSPLAGGQHTQYF
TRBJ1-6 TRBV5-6 CASSFRSSYNSPLHF
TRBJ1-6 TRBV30 CAWGEPGARTYSYNSPLHF
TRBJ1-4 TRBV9 CASSATLDREEKLFF
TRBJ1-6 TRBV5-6 CASSLGRGGSPLHF
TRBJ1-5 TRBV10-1 CASSDNPDYTRGRNQPQHF
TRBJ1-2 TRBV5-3 CARSLVCRDRGPLAYGYTF
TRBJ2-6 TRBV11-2 CASSLVGRGVYSGANVLTF
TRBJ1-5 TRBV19 CASSIDPARHQPQHF
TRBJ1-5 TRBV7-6 CASSPRPGNSNQPQHF
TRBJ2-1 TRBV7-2 CASSLEGASRNEQFF
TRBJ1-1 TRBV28 CASSWDLTWNTEAFF
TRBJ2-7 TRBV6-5 CASSKGDSRAYEQYF
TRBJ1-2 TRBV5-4 CASSLDYGYTF
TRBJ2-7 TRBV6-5 CASSRDSPYEQYF
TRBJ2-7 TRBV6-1 CASSELSGSYEQYF
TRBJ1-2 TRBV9 CASSFAGTAYGYTF
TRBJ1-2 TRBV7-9 CASRRVMGQANYGYTF
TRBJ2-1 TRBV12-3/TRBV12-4 CASTSTQVKQFF
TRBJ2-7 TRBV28 CASSQAGFSYEQYF
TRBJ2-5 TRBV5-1 CASSLGLAGGTQETQYF
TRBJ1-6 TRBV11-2 CASDPGFSYNSPLHF
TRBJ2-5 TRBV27 CASSLTVGPQETQYF
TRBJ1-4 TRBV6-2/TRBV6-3 CASSYTTSGRKLFF